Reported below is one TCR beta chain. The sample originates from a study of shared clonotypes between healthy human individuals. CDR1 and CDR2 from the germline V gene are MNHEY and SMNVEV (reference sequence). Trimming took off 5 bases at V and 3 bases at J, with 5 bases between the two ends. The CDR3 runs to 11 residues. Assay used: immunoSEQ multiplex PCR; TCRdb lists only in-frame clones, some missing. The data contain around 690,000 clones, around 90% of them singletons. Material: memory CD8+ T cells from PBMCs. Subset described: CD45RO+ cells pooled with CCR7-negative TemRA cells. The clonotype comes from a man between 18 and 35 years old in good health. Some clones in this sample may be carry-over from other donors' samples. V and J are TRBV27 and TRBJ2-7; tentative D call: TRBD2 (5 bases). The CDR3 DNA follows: TGTGCCAGCAGTGCGGGCTACGAGCAGTACTTC. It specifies CASSAGYEQYF.